This is a list of T cell receptor beta chains from one sample in a study of blood T cell repertoires in COVID-19. Only in-frame clones appear in the TCRdb table, and some are missing; sequencing was by immunoSEQ multiplex PCR. Of fewer than 150,000 clones in the sample, 78% were seen once. The material sequenced was peripheral blood. All receptors derive from a man aged 60 to 75 who had recovered from COVID-19. Both conserved end residues are part of each CDR3. D genes are given only for firm matches. Expanded clones are given a class, and other clones once, few, many or no size at all.

j_call	d_call	v_call	clone_size	cdr3_nt	cdr3_aa
TRBJ1-1	-	TRBV3-1/TRBV3-2	-	TGTGCCAGCAGGGATGAAGGGGCTGAAGCTTTCTTT	CASRDEGAEAFF
TRBJ2-1	TRBD1	TRBV6-6	-	TGTGCCAGCGGTAACAGGGGGTCCGATAATGAGCAGTTCTTC	CASGNRGSDNEQFF
TRBJ1-1	-	TRBV6-5	-	TGTGCCAGCAGTTACTCGAGGAGGCTAGGTGAAGCTTTCTTT	CASSYSRRLGEAFF
TRBJ1-5	TRBD1	TRBV19	-	TGTGCCAGTAGAGGGACAGCAGACAAGCAGCCCCAGCATTTT	CASRGTADKQPQHF
TRBJ1-1	-	TRBV6-4	few	TGTGCCAGCAGGGATACCAACAGGAACACTGAAGCTTTCTTT	CASRDTNRNTEAFF
TRBJ2-7	TRBD1	TRBV24-1	-	TGTGCCACCAGTGGGGGACAGTGGGGCTCCGAGCAGTACTTC	CATSGGQWGSEQYF
TRBJ1-2	TRBD1	TRBV11-2	-	TGTGCCAGCAGCGCCTACAGGGGCGGCGACTATGGCTACACCTTC	CASSAYRGGDYGYTF
TRBJ2-7	-	TRBV7-2	-	TGTGCCAGCAGCTCTGACTTACGTAGCTCCTACGAGCAGTACTTC	CASSSDLRSSYEQYF
TRBJ1-2	TRBD1	TRBV6-2/TRBV6-3	-	TGTGCCAGCAGTCCCGACAGGGGCTATGGCTACACCTTC	CASSPDRGYGYTF
TRBJ2-1	-	TRBV27	-	TGTGCCAGCACCCGTGGGCCCCAAGTCGGTAATGAGCAGTTCTTC	CASTRGPQVGNEQFF
TRBJ2-7	TRBD2	TRBV5-4	-	TGTGCCAGCAGTCCGGCTAGCGGGAGCTCCTACGAGCAGTACTTC	CASSPASGSSYEQYF
TRBJ2-7	-	TRBV6-2/TRBV6-3	-	TGTGCCAGCAGTTACTCGATTATCGGACTCCGTGAGGGCTCCTACGAGCAGTACTTC	CASSYSIIGLREGSYEQYF
TRBJ2-6	TRBD2	TRBV5-1	-	TGCGCCAGCAGCTCAACTAGCGCTGGGGCCAACGTCCTGACTTTC	CASSSTSAGANVLTF
TRBJ1-1	-	TRBV12-3/TRBV12-4	-	TGTGCCAGCGGTACAGGGACCAACACTGAAGCTTTCTTT	CASGTGTNTEAFF
TRBJ1-1	-	TRBV11-2	-	TGTGCCAGCAGCTTAGAACTCCAGGGTGGAACTGAAGCTTTCTTT	CASSLELQGGTEAFF
TRBJ1-2	TRBD1	TRBV29-1	-	TGCAGCGTTACTAGACAGGGGGCTGTTGGCTACACCTTC	CSVTRQGAVGYTF
TRBJ2-1	TRBD2	TRBV11-3	-	TGTGCCAGCAGCCCTAGCGGGGGGATGTACAATGAGCAGTTCTTC	CASSPSGGMYNEQFF
TRBJ2-3	TRBD2	TRBV6-5	-	TGTGCCAGCGGAACCGGGACTAGGGGTTCAGATACGCAGTATTTT	CASGTGTRGSDTQYF
TRBJ2-3	TRBD2	TRBV6-6	few	TGTGCCAACGGGAGGGAGCGCACAGATACGCAGTATTTT	CANGRERTDTQYF
TRBJ1-2	-	TRBV2	-	TGTGCCAGCAGTGATGCGGGGAACTATGGCTACACCTTC	CASSDAGNYGYTF
TRBJ1-1	TRBD1	TRBV25-1	-	TGTGCCAGCAGTGGCCGGGACAGGTCCACTGAAGCTTTCTTT	CASSGRDRSTEAFF
TRBJ2-1	-	TRBV28	-	TGTGCCAGCACCTACGGGGGTGGGGTATACAATGAGCAGTTCTTC	CASTYGGGVYNEQFF
TRBJ1-1	TRBD1	TRBV6-6	-	TGTGCCAGCAGTGCCGGACAGGGGATGAACACTGAAGCTTTCTTT	CASSAGQGMNTEAFF
TRBJ1-4	-	TRBV19	-	TGTGCCAGTAGCCGCGGAAGGACAGATAATGAAAAACTGTTTTTT	CASSRGRTDNEKLFF
TRBJ2-7	-	TRBV6-2/TRBV6-3	-	TGTGCCAGCAGTTTCGGTGACAGCTTTGAGCAGTACTTC	CASSFGDSFEQYF
TRBJ2-5	-	TRBV5-5	-	TGTGCCAGCAGCCGGAGGGGCAGGGGGTACCAAGAGACCCAGTACTTC	CASSRRGRGYQETQYF
TRBJ2-3	TRBD1	TRBV18	-	TGTGCCAGCTCACCCGACAGGGGGTCCATGGCAGATACGCAGTATTTT	CASSPDRGSMADTQYF
TRBJ2-2	-	TRBV5-1	-	TGCGCCAGCAGCTTTACCCGGGGTCGAACCGGGGAGCTGTTTTTT	CASSFTRGRTGELFF
TRBJ1-6	TRBD1	TRBV7-8	many	TGTGCCAGCAGCCCCTACAGGGGGAGCTCCTATAATTCACCCCTCCACTTT	CASSPYRGSSYNSPLHF
TRBJ2-5	-	TRBV4-1	once	TGCGCCAGCAGCCATCCCACAGGGAGCGACGAGACCCAGTACTTC	CASSHPTGSDETQYF
TRBJ2-3	TRBD2	TRBV19	-	TGTGCCAGTAGGGCTAGGCGGGGGGACACAGATACGCAGTATTTT	CASRARRGDTDTQYF
TRBJ2-1	TRBD2	TRBV24-1	-	TGTGCCACCAGTGATATACGGACTAGCGGGAGGGCCGTTACCTACAATGAGCAGTTCTTC	CATSDIRTSGRAVTYNEQFF
TRBJ2-2	TRBD2	TRBV30	once	TGTGCCTGGAGTACTGGGACTAGCGGGAGAGGCGGGGAGCTGTTTTTT	CAWSTGTSGRGGELFF
TRBJ1-1	-	TRBV18	-	TGTGCCAGCTCACCAATAACAGGGCCCATGAACACTGAAGCTTTCTTT	CASSPITGPMNTEAFF
TRBJ1-2	-	TRBV28	-	TGTGCCAGCAGTTTAGGGACATACTACACCTTC	CASSLGTYYTF
TRBJ2-1	-	TRBV6-1	-	TGTGCCAGCAGTGACTACGGTTGGAGGGGATACAATGAGCAGTTCTTC	CASSDYGWRGYNEQFF
TRBJ2-7	TRBD2	TRBV3-1/TRBV3-2	-	TGTGCCAGCAGCCAAGAGTCAGGCAGGTTTACGGGGGGCTACGAGCAGTACTTC	CASSQESGRFTGGYEQYF
TRBJ2-7	TRBD2	TRBV6-5	few	TGTGCCAGCAGGCCCGGGACTAGCGGAATCTACGAGCAGTACTTC	CASRPGTSGIYEQYF
TRBJ1-4	-	TRBV4-1	-	TGCGCCAGCAGCCAGGCGCCGGGACATAGGAATGAAAAACTGTTTTTT	CASSQAPGHRNEKLFF